These T cell receptor beta chains were read from a single sample in a study of Ad26.COV2.S vaccination and SARS-CoV-2 variants. Only in-frame clones appear in the TCRdb table, and some are missing; sequencing was by immunoSEQ multiplex PCR. Of some 520,000 clones in the sample, roughly 85% were seen once. The sample consisted of peripheral blood, taken in a trial of Ad26.COV2.S vaccine versus placebo. The receptors stem from a person aged 18 to 59 who received the Ad26.COV2.S COVID-19 vaccine or a placebo. Both conserved end residues are part of each CDR3. Each record gives: CDR3 DNA, CDR3 protein, clone size, D gene, J gene, V gene. The D gene is left open where the match is weak. Only some rows state a clone size, as once, few, many or a class for expanded clones.

TGTGCCAGCAGCGTATCGGGGGCCTCCGGCCACAATGAGCAGTTCTTC | CASSVSGASGHNEQFF | . | . | TRBJ2-1 | TRBV9
TGTGCCAGCAGTAGGGGGGAGAACACTGAAGCTTTCTTT | CASSRGENTEAFF | . | . | TRBJ1-1 | TRBV7-7
TGTGCCATCACCCTGAATAATCAGGTAGGACAGGGTATACAGACGACTAATGAAAAACTGTTTTTT | CAITLNNQVGQGIQTTNEKLFF | once | TRBD1 | TRBJ1-4 | TRBV10-3
TGTGCCAGCAGTTTGGTCAGGACAGGGCTCAGCGAGCAGTACTTC | CASSLVRTGLSEQYF | . | TRBD1 | TRBJ2-7 | TRBV28
TGTGCCAGCAGTGGAGACAGCGCCCCTCTGATTAGCAATCAGCCCCAGCATTTT | CASSGDSAPLISNQPQHF | few | . | TRBJ1-5 | TRBV2
TGTGCCAGCAGCATCCGACAGTTCAATGAGCAGTTCTTC | CASSIRQFNEQFF | . | . | TRBJ2-1 | TRBV7-9
TGTGCCAGCAGTATGGACTCCACTAATGAGCAGTTCTTC | CASSMDSTNEQFF | . | . | TRBJ2-1 | TRBV27
TGTGCCAGTAGTCAGGCTCGTTTGCAATCGGGTCAGCCCCAGCATTTT | CASSQARLQSGQPQHF | few | . | TRBJ1-5 | TRBV19
TGTGCCAGTAGTATTTACCTGATGAACACCGGGGAGCTGTTTTTT | CASSIYLMNTGELFF | . | . | TRBJ2-2 | TRBV19
TGTGCCAGCAGCCCTCCGACAGGGCCCTATGGCTACACCTTC | CASSPPTGPYGYTF | . | TRBD1 | TRBJ1-2 | TRBV7-9
TGTGCCAGCAGTGAAGTAGGGGGGGTAGGCCAGCCCCAGCATTTT | CASSEVGGVGQPQHF | . | . | TRBJ1-5 | TRBV6-1
TGTGCCACCAGCAGAGTAGTAGGAGCGGGAGTGGCCAAAAACATTCAGTACTTC | CATSRVVGAGVAKNIQYF | . | TRBD2 | TRBJ2-4 | TRBV15
TGTGCCAGCAGCTTGGGTGGCACGACTTTAGGTGGCTACACCTTC | CASSLGGTTLGGYTF | few | . | TRBJ1-2 | TRBV7-9
TGTGCCAGCAGTTTGTCTAGCGGGATTTGGGAGACCCAGTACTTC | CASSLSSGIWETQYF | . | TRBD2 | TRBJ2-5 | TRBV28
TGCGCCAGCAGCGTTGGAACGGGGTACACCGGGGAGCTGTTTTTT | CASSVGTGYTGELFF | . | . | TRBJ2-2 | TRBV4-3
TGTGCCAGTAGTTTGATGGACAGGGGAGAGACCCAGTACTTC | CASSLMDRGETQYF | . | TRBD1 | TRBJ2-5 | TRBV19
TGTGCCAGCAGACGTAACGCCGCCGGGCCCGAGAAACTAGAAGCTTTCTTT | CASRRNAAGPEKLEAFF | once | . | TRBJ1-1 | TRBV27
TGTGCCAGCAACGGACAGAGGTGGGAAAAACTGTTTTTT | CASNGQRWEKLFF | . | . | TRBJ1-4 | TRBV2
TGTGCCTGGAGTGGTACTTTTGTTTACGAGCAGTACTTC | CAWSGTFVYEQYF | . | . | TRBJ2-7 | TRBV30
TGTGCCAGCAGCGTAGGCCTAGCAATGGACGAGCAGTACTTC | CASSVGLAMDEQYF | . | . | TRBJ2-7 | TRBV9
TGCGCCAGCAGCTTGGTGAGTGGTGGGGCCAACGTCCTGACTTTC | CASSLVSGGANVLTF | once | . | TRBJ2-6 | TRBV5-1
TGTGCCAGCAGTGAAGGCCCCACAGGATTCTCCTACGAGCAGTACTTC | CASSEGPTGFSYEQYF | . | . | TRBJ2-7 | TRBV6-1
TGTGCCAGCAGTGAACAGGCGGGGCTAGTGGTGTTCTTC | CASSEQAGLVVFF | . | . | TRBJ2-1 | TRBV2
TGTGCCAGTAGTTGGGACACTGGAAACACCATATATTTT | CASSWDTGNTIYF | once | . | TRBJ1-3 | TRBV19
TGTGCCAGCAGCGTTGCGAACACCGGGGAGCTGTTTTTT | CASSVANTGELFF | . | . | TRBJ2-2 | TRBV25-1